Shown below are 12 T cell receptor beta chains from a single sample sequenced in a study of vaccination and CD4 T cells after COVID-19. Their antigens are not known. Treatment described: roughly ten-day PBMC culture with coronavirus spike peptide pools or control peptides (ViraFEST assay). Scientists ran DNA taken from cultured CD4+ T cells through the Oncomine TCR Beta short-read assay for sequencing. TCRdb passed the PCR reads through MiXCR, listing each CDR3 protein once. The sample lists about 10,000 distinct CDR3 sequences, 35% to 50% occurring once. Specimen: CD4+ T cells from blood, cultured in vitro. All receptors come from a human donor who had recovered from COVID-19.

The gene calls are TRBV20-1 and TRBJ1-6; D perhaps matches TRBD1 (5 bases). CDR1 is DFQATT and CDR2 is SNEGSKA in the germline V gene (reference sequence). V lost 0 bases to trimming and J lost 10 bases, with 13 bases between them. This CDR3 has 14 residues. CDR3 sequence (DNA): TGCAGTGCTAGAGAGGCTCAAAGGGGATCACCCCTCCACTTT. This translates into CSAREAQRGSPLHF.

This chain links TRBV6-1 with TRBJ1-2; 8 nucleotides agree with TRBD1. The CDR3 spans 19 residues. V lost 7 bases to trimming and J lost 7 bases; unmatched junction nucleotides: 26. Germline V CDR1 and CDR2: MNHNS, SASEGT. The CDR3 bases are TGTGCCAGCAAACCGAACGACAGGGGAGCCGCACACCCCCGGGGTGGCTACACCTTC. Protein: CASKPNDRGAAHPRGGYTF.

A note on this clonotype: A read error may account for a junction end that differs from germline. This sequence joins TRBV5-4 and TRBJ2-7; 9 bases fit TRBD1. Germline CDR1 reads SGHNT; CDR2 reads YYREEE (reference sequence). There are 16 residues in the CDR3. The CDR3 coding sequence is TGTGCCAGCAGCTTGGACCTGGGGACAGGGCGGTACGAACAGTACTTC. It yields the protein CASSLDLGTGRYEQYF.

The rearrangement links TRBV5-4 to TRBJ1-1; 7 bases align to TRBD1. The CDR3 sequence is 15 residues long. Trimming cost V 5 bases and J 1 base; bases outside gene matches: 8. Germline loops: CDR1 SGHNT, CDR2 YYREEE (reference sequence). The CDR3 nucleotides are TGTGCCAGCAGTTTTCGACAGGGAAGGAACACTGAAGCTTTCTTT. This sequence encodes CASSFRQGRNTEAFF.

The chain links TRBV12-3 or TRBV12-4 to TRBJ2-5; TRBD1 is a possible D gene (5 bases). The V end lost 1 base, the J end lost 2 bases, and 8 bases lay between the germline ends. CDR3 length equals 14 residues. Here the CDR3 reads CASSLVGLQETQYF. CDR3 nucleotide sequence: TGTGCCAGCAGTTTAGTGGGGCTACAAGAGACCCAGTACTTC.

V usage is TRBV27 and J usage is TRBJ1-2; D unclear. The length of the CDR3 is 13 residues. Germline V lookup: CDR1 MNHEY, CDR2 SMNVEV (reference sequence). Trimming left V 6 bases short and J 4 bases short, with 12 bases between. CDR3 nucleotides: TGTGCCAGCAGGTCGACTGGTCTCTATGGCTACACCTTC. It yields the protein CASRSTGLYGYTF.

V is TRBV2 and J is TRBJ1-2; no reliable D call. The germline CDR1 and CDR2 sequences are SNHLY and FYNNEI. Trimming removed 4 bases from V and 4 bases from J, with 10 bases in between. The CDR3 runs to 13 residues. The CDR3 sequence: CASSVGRLYGYTF. The CDR3 DNA sequence: TGTGCCAGCAGTGTGGGCCGGCTCTATGGCTACACCTTC. The complete variable domain, with remaining parts taken from reference TRBV2 and TRBJ1-2, reads EPEVTQTPSHQVTQMGQEVILRCVPISNHLYFYWYRQILGQKVEFLVSFYNNEISEKSEIFDDQFSVERPDGSNFTLKIRSTKLEDSAMYFCASSVGRLYGYTFGSGTRLTVV.

The V call is TRBV19, the J call TRBJ1-5, with D hard to call. Trimming shortened V by 8 bases and J by 2 bases, and 19 bases separated the two germline ends. From germline, CDR1 is LNHDA and CDR2 SQIVND (reference sequence). The CDR3 has 16 residues. CDR3 amino acids: CASSRRVDMGNQPQHF. As DNA, the CDR3 is TGTGCCAGTTCAAGGAGGGTGGATATGGGCAATCAGCCCCAGCATTTT.

The chain is built from TRBV20-1 and TRBJ2-5; 14 bases align to TRBD2. Germline CDR1 DFQATT, CDR2 SNEGSKA (reference sequence). V was clipped by 4 bases and J by 5 bases; unmatched bases: 6. The CDR3 totals 15 residues. This chain's CDR3 is CSAKRLAGGRETQYF. The CDR3 coding sequence is TGCAGTGCTAAGAGACTAGCGGGGGGGCGGGAGACCCAGTACTTC.

This clonotype is medium-sized within its sample. This chain uses TRBV15 with TRBJ1-5, with 7 bases that match TRBD1. Germline loops: CDR1 LNHNV, CDR2 YYDKDF (reference sequence). The CDR3 is 18 residues long. Unmatched junction bases numbered 14, after V lost 0 bases and J lost 6 bases. In DNA, the CDR3 is TGTGCCACCAGCAGAGATGTGGGACAGACTCGAAGAGGTCAGCCCCAGCATTTT. The encoded protein is CATSRDVGQTRRGQPQHF.

V gene TRBV15 combines with J gene TRBJ2-7, with 9 bases that match TRBD1. CDR1 and CDR2 (germline): LNHNV, YYDKDF (reference sequence). V was clipped by 0 bases and J by 2 bases; unmatched bases: 2. This CDR3 region has 15 residues. The CDR3 is CATSRERDRAYEQYF. The CDR3, as DNA: TGTGCCACCAGCAGAGAGAGGGACAGGGCCTACGAGCAGTACTTC. Full variable domain (rest looked up from reference TRBV15 and TRBJ2-7): DAMVIQNPRYQVTQFGKPVTLSCSQTLNHNVMYWYQQKSSQAPKLLFHYYDKDFNNEADTPDNFQSRRPNTSFCFLDIRSPGLGDTAMYLCATSRERDRAYEQYFGPGTRLTVT.

This clonotype has just one count. The chain recombines TRBV19 with TRBJ1-1; TRBD1 aligns across 8 bases. Germline trimming cut 5 bases from V and 1 base from J; bases unmatched to any gene: 6. This CDR3 is built from 15 residues. Germline V gene lookup returns CDR1 LNHDA and CDR2 SQIVND (reference sequence). The CDR3 spells CASSPQGAKNTEAFF. The CDR3 bases are TGTGCCAGTAGTCCTCAGGGGGCCAAGAACACTGAAGCTTTCTTT.